The next 24 T cell receptor beta chains were all read from a single sample in a study of control samples from healthy donors and cancer patients (dated by TCRdb to the early 2020s). Library construction relied on the immunoSEQ multiplex PCR assay. TCRdb mirrors the immuneACCESS table, restricted to in-frame sequences. Some clones are absent from its copies; in checked studies, under half trace to an unresolved V gene, and the reason for the others is unknown. The sample table holds about 120,000 clones, of which around 92% were seen once. Roughly 43% of the sample comes from the top ten. Material: blood. The receptor set was obtained from a man aged 45-60 years in good health.

This chain joins TRBV6-5 and TRBJ1-2; 7 bases map to TRBD1. The CDR3 covers 14 residues. V dropped 6 bases and J dropped 4; count of bases not matched to a gene: 8. Germline lookup yields CDR1 MNHEY and CDR2 SVGAGI. The CDR3 loop is CASSLGTDRYGYTF. CDR3 DNA sequence: TGTGCCAGCAGCCTAGGGACAGACCGCTATGGCTACACCTTC.

The chain is built from TRBV29-1 and TRBJ1-4, with no clear D. Germline V gene data show CDR1 as SQVTM and CDR2 as ANQGSEA. CDR3 length: 13 amino acids. The V end lost 0 bases, the J end lost 8 bases, and 10 bases lay between the germline ends. The CDR3 DNA follows: TGCAGCGTTGAAGATCGAAGAGGAGAAAAACTGTTTTTT. Translating gives CSVEDRRGEKLFF.

The chain combines TRBV5-1 with TRBJ1-1; D uncertain. CDR1 is SGHRS, CDR2 YFSETQ, per germline. The V end was cut by 2 bases, the J end by 5 bases, with 10 bases between. This CDR3 is built from 13 residues. Written as DNA, the CDR3 is TGCGCCAGCAGCTTCTTGGGTCAGACTGAAGCTTTCTTT. This encodes CASSFLGQTEAFF.

The V and J genes are TRBV27 and TRBJ2-7; TRBD1 might be the D (5 bases). Germline loops: CDR1 MNHEY, CDR2 SMNVEV (reference sequence). The CDR3 contains 15 residues. V lost 0 bases and J 1 base, leaving 10 bases between the germline ends. The CDR3 protein is CASSLSPRESYEQYF. CDR3 sequence (DNA): TGTGCCAGCAGTTTATCACCCAGGGAATCCTACGAGCAGTACTTC.

The chain combines TRBV7-9 with TRBJ1-2; a weak D match, TRBD1 (6 bases). The CDR3 runs 14 residues. The germline gives CDR1 SEHNR, CDR2 FQNEAQ (reference sequence). The V end lost 5 bases, the J end lost 1 base, and 11 bases lay between the germline ends. The CDR3 nucleotides are TGTGCCAGCAGCCCTTGGACAGATAACTATGGCTACACCTTC. As protein: CASSPWTDNYGYTF.

The V gene is TRBV7-9, the J gene TRBJ1-1; D possibly corresponds to TRBD1 (5 bases). The germline V gene has CDR1 SEHNR and CDR2 FQNEAQ (reference sequence). Trimming removed 2 bases from V and 1 base from J, with 11 bases in between. The CDR3 is 15 residues long. CDR3 region: CASSLMGEANTEAFF. The DNA of the CDR3 is TGTGCCAGCAGCTTAATGGGGGAAGCGAACACTGAAGCTTTCTTT. Complete variable domain (other parts from reference TRBV7-9 and TRBJ1-1): DTGVSQNPRHKITKRGQNVTFRCDPISEHNRLYWYRQTLGQGPEFLTYFQNEAQLEKSRLLSDRFSAERPKGSFSTLEIQRTEQGDSAMYLCASSLMGEANTEAFFGQGTRLTVV.

The CDR3 DNA follows: TGTGCCAGCAGTGAAGGAGGGTATAGCAATCAGCCCCAGCATTTT. It yields the protein CASSEGGYSNQPQHF. This chain joins TRBV2 and TRBJ1-5; D gene ambiguous. This CDR3 contains 15 residues. The ends were cut back, 1 base at V and 0 bases at J, with 7 bases in the middle. Germline CDR1 is SNHLY and CDR2 is FYNNEI.

The rearrangement joins TRBV9 to TRBJ2-2; D is undetermined. The CDR3 consists of 13 residues. V was trimmed by 3 bases and J by 7 bases, leaving 10 bases between them. Germline values: CDR1 SGDLS, CDR2 YYNGEE. CDR3 in DNA: TGTGCCAGCAGCGGAGCTAGGAGCGGGGAGCTGTTTTTT. Amino acids: CASSGARSGELFF.

The V and J genes are TRBV29-1 and TRBJ2-2, with 8 bases matching TRBD2. Per the germline V gene, CDR1 is SQVTM and CDR2 is ANQGSEA. J lost 0 bases, V lost 3 bases, and 6 bases had no gene match. This CDR3 contains 16 residues. This CDR3 reads CSVESAGAPNTGELFF. In nucleotides, the CDR3 is TGCAGCGTTGAGTCAGCGGGGGCTCCGAACACCGGGGAGCTGTTTTTT.

The chain combines TRBV7-2 with TRBJ2-7; weak D call: TRBD1 (5 bases). Germline V gene data show CDR1 as SGHTA and CDR2 as FQGNSA. Trimming pared 5 bases from V and 2 bases from J, leaving 22 bases between. This CDR3 is built from 17 residues. Written as DNA, the CDR3 is TGTGCCAGCAGCCGGCAGACAGCCGCTCATGTTACCTACGAGCAGTACTTC. As protein: CASSRQTAAHVTYEQYF.

The rearrangement links TRBV18 to TRBJ1-1; perhaps TRBD1 as D (5 bases). V lost 3 bases and J 3 bases, leaving 11 bases between the germline ends. CDR1 KGHSH and CDR2 LQKENI come from the germline V gene. This CDR3 has 14 amino acids. Written as DNA, the CDR3 is TGTGCCAGCTCACCGGGCGGGGGGGACACTGAAGCTTTCTTT. Protein: CASSPGGGDTEAFF.

The genes are TRBV19 and TRBJ1-5, with no clear D. The CDR3 runs 17 residues. Germline CDR1 is LNHDA and CDR2 is SQIVND (reference sequence). Trimming pared 0 bases from V and 0 bases from J, leaving 12 bases between. CDR3 sequence: CASSIEKSRYSNQPQHF. In DNA form, the CDR3 reads TGTGCCAGTAGTATAGAGAAGAGCCGGTATAGCAATCAGCCCCAGCATTTT.

V is TRBV6-5 and J is TRBJ1-3, with a tentative D call TRBD1 (5 bases). CDR1 and CDR2 (germline): MNHEY, SVGAGI. V lost 8 bases and J 0 bases, leaving 11 bases between the germline ends. The CDR3 loop spans 14 amino acids. The CDR3 loop is CASGGVSSGNTIYF. CDR3 DNA: TGTGCCAGCGGAGGGGTGTCCTCTGGAAACACCATATATTTT.

This clone was found once. The gene calls are TRBV2 and TRBJ1-3; TRBD1 aligns across 8 bases. This CDR3 is built from 16 residues. The V and J ends lost 6 bases and 1 base, in that order; junction bases with no gene match: 8. CDR1 SNHLY and CDR2 FYNNEI come from the germline V gene. Here the CDR3 reads CASRSMTGVSGNTIYF. The CDR3 nucleotides read TGTGCCAGCAGGTCAATGACAGGGGTGTCTGGAAACACCATATATTTT. The full variable domain, with the rest looked up from reference TRBV2 and TRBJ1-3, is EPEVTQTPSHQVTQMGQEVILRCVPISNHLYFYWYRQILGQKVEFLVSFYNNEISEKSEIFDDQFSVERPDGSNFTLKIRSTKLEDSAMYFCASRSMTGVSGNTIYFGEGSWLTVV.

V usage is TRBV30 and J usage is TRBJ1-2, with TRBD1 matching over 7 bases. Germline CDR1 reads GTSNPN; CDR2 reads SVGIG (reference sequence). This CDR3 contains 15 residues. The junction had 12 bases not matched to a gene; V was cut back by 3 bases and J by 5 bases. The DNA of the CDR3 is TGTGCCTGGAGCCTCACAGGGGCGACCCCTTATGGCTACACCTTC. This sequence encodes CAWSLTGATPYGYTF.

This clone was picked up a small number of times. The rearrangement joins TRBV2 to TRBJ2-5, with D possibly being TRBD2 (7 bases). With 4 bases removed from V and 2 bases from J, the gap between germline ends came to 11 bases. The CDR3 has 14 residues. Germline V gives CDR1 SNHLY, CDR2 FYNNEI. The CDR3 region is CASSVGGGQETQYF. The CDR3 DNA follows: TGTGCCAGCAGTGTAGGGGGGGGTCAAGAGACCCAGTACTTC.

The chain couples TRBV29-1 to TRBJ1-2; 9 bases are a match to TRBD1. V lost 1 base and J lost 1; bases outside the gene matches: 7. This CDR3 is 16 amino acids long. Germline values: CDR1 SQVTM, CDR2 ANQGSEA. In DNA form, the CDR3 reads TGCAGCGTTGAAGTATACTTGGACAGGGGTAACTATGGCTACACCTTC. This sequence encodes CSVEVYLDRGNYGYTF.

The chain has TRBV3-1 (or the pseudogene TRBV3-2) and TRBJ1-1; D ambiguous. Trimming stripped 1 base from V and 1 base from J, with 10 bases between. The CDR3 is made up of 15 amino acids. Per the germline V gene, CDR1 is LGHDT and CDR2 is YNNKEL (reference sequence). This CDR3 reads CASSQGWWGNTEAFF. CDR3 in DNA: TGTGCCAGCAGCCAAGGGTGGTGGGGGAACACTGAAGCTTTCTTT.

Remarks on this clone: Other DNA variants within this sample encode the same CDR3. V gene TRBV6-5 combines with J gene TRBJ1-2, with D tentatively TRBD1 (6 bases). The CDR3 runs to 12 residues. V lost 7 bases and J lost 4, with 10 bases in between. The germline gives CDR1 MNHEY, CDR2 SVGAGI. CDR3 coding DNA: TGTGCCAGCACTCTAGGGGGCTATGGCTACACCTTC. This gives the protein CASTLGGYGYTF.

This clone was counted a few times. The chain joins TRBV30 to TRBJ1-2, with D possibly matching TRBD1 (6 bases). Trimming stripped 2 bases from V and 4 bases from J, with 11 bases between. This CDR3 region has 13 residues. Germline V lookup: CDR1 GTSNPN, CDR2 SVGIG (reference sequence). The CDR3 region is CAWSRDIGYGYTF. The CDR3 coding sequence is TGTGCCTGGAGTCGGGACATCGGCTATGGCTACACCTTC.

This chain connects TRBV7-6 to TRBJ1-2; D possibly corresponds to TRBD1 (6 bases). V was clipped by 5 bases and J by 7 bases, with 11 bases between them. Per germline, CDR1 SGHVS and CDR2 FNYEAQ. This CDR3 has 12 residues. CDR3 sequence: CASSTTRGGYTF. The CDR3 nucleotides are TGTGCCAGCAGCACAACCAGGGGTGGCTACACCTTC.

The rearrangement joins TRBV19 to TRBJ2-5; 9 bases map to TRBD1. Germline lookup yields CDR1 LNHDA and CDR2 SQIVND (reference sequence). This CDR3 is 15 amino acids long. Trimming took 6 bases from V and 5 from J; bases not matched to a gene: 10. In DNA form, the CDR3 reads TGTGCCAGTAGCGACCCGGACAGGGGTTTGGAGACCCAGTACTTC. It encodes CASSDPDRGLETQYF.

This clone was detected only a few times. The chain uses TRBV23-1 and TRBJ1-4, with D perhaps matching TRBD1 (6 bases). TRBV23-1 is placed among ORFs of uncertain function. The CDR3 loop spans 17 amino acids. Trimming stripped 3 bases from V and 0 bases from J, with 14 bases between. The CDR3 bases are TGCGCCAGCAGTCAGCTAGACAAGGGGGCAACTAATGAAAAACTGTTTTTT. Translating gives CASSQLDKGATNEKLFF.

This rearrangement joins TRBV7-6 to TRBJ1-1, with D possibly TRBD1 on 5 matching bases. This CDR3 region has 15 residues. With 1 base removed from V and 1 base from J, the gap between germline ends came to 10 bases. The germline CDR1 and CDR2 sequences are SGHVS and FNYEAQ. The CDR3 loop reads CASSLGQGTNTEAFF. The DNA for the CDR3 is TGTGCCAGCAGCTTAGGGCAGGGAACGAACACTGAAGCTTTCTTT.